Presented here are 26 T cell receptor beta chains from one specimen sequenced in a study of blood T cell repertoires in COVID-19. TCRdb keeps only in-frame clones here, not all; method: immunoSEQ multiplex PCR. This table holds fewer than 250,000 clones, roughly 84% found once. Sequencing was done on a sample of PBMCs or T cells enriched from blood (not recorded which). The receptor source for this set is a woman in her thirties or forties who had recovered from COVID-19.

The chain combines TRBV5-1 with TRBJ2-3; unclear D gene. The CDR3 has 14 amino acids. With 4 bases removed from V and 1 base from J, the gap between germline ends came to 10 bases. Per the germline V gene, CDR1 is SGHRS and CDR2 is YFSETQ. CDR3 nucleotide sequence: TGCGCCAGCAGCATAGATTTGGGCACAGATACGCAGTATTTT. Encoded protein: CASSIDLGTDTQYF.

V is TRBV28 and J is TRBJ1-3; D is possibly TRBD1 (5 bases). CDR1 and CDR2 (germline): MDHEN, SYDVKM. This CDR3 spans 16 amino acids. The V end lost 3 bases, the J end lost 0 bases, and 12 bases lay between the germline ends. CDR3 sequence: CASSFVRQISGNTIYF. The CDR3 DNA sequence: TGTGCCAGCAGTTTCGTAAGACAGATCTCTGGAAACACCATATATTTT.

This chain uses TRBV7-7 with TRBJ2-1, with 11 positions matching TRBD2. Trimming removed 2 bases from V and 6 bases from J; junction bases left unmatched: 3. The germline V gene has CDR1 SSHAT and CDR2 FNYEAQ (reference sequence). This CDR3 is 15 amino acids long. DNA of the CDR3: TGTGCCAGCAGCTTAAGCCTAGCGGGAGGCAATGAGCAGTTCTTC. This sequence encodes CASSLSLAGGNEQFF.

The rearrangement uses TRBV9 and TRBJ2-3, with D possibly TRBD1 on 5 matching bases. The length of the CDR3 is 14 residues. CDR1 SGDLS and CDR2 YYNGEE come from the germline V gene. V lost 6 bases and J 2 bases, leaving 13 bases between the germline ends. The chain's CDR3 is CASTGRVPTDTQYF. In DNA, the CDR3 is TGTGCCAGCACCGGCAGGGTGCCCACAGATACGCAGTATTTT. The complete variable domain, with remaining parts taken from reference TRBV9 and TRBJ2-3, reads DSGVTQTPKHLITATGQRVTLRCSPRSGDLSVYWYQQSLDQGLQFLIQYYNGEERAKGNILERFSAQQFPDLHSELNLSSLELGDSALYFCASTGRVPTDTQYFGPGTRLTVL.

Points on this clone: The DNA is left out, because the CDR3 cannot be placed on it with certainty; the CDR3 is given as TCRdb lists it. The chain recombines TRBV28 with TRBJ1-1; TRBD1, the table's D call, lacks a check against the DNA. Germline V gene lookup returns CDR1 MDHEN and CDR2 SYDVKM. From its first to its last residue, the CDR3 has 15 amino acids. This chain's CDR3 is CASSILGQPNTEAFF.

The sample holds a few counts of this clone. The chain joins TRBV28 to TRBJ1-3, with D possibly TRBD1 on 5 matching bases. Trimming removed 3 bases from V and 5 bases from J, with 17 bases in between. The CDR3 has 16 residues. Germline V CDR1 and CDR2: MDHEN, SYDVKM. DNA of the CDR3: TGTGCCAGCAGTTTGGGAGGAGGGTGGGGGAGAAACACCATATATTTT. Protein: CASSLGGGWGRNTIYF.

The J gene is TRBJ1-2, the V gene TRBV12-2. TRBV12-2 is deemed a pseudogene. The CDR3 runs to 14 residues. The CDR3 sequence is CASRLGRGLDGYTF. In DNA, the CDR3 is TGTGCAAGTCGCCTCGGACGGGGACTTGACGGCTACACCTTC.

The CDR3 region has the DNA TGTGCCAGCAGTTCCGGGACAGGGGAGGTAGCTTTCTTT. This codes for CASSSGTGEVAFF. The chain links TRBV2 to TRBJ1-1, with 10 bases lining up with TRBD1. The V segment lost 5 bases and the J segment 10 bases; nucleotides outside the gene matches: 7. Germline V gene data show CDR1 as SNHLY and CDR2 as FYNNEI. The CDR3 spans 13 residues.

The chain recombines TRBV19 with TRBJ2-6; D remains ambiguous. The V gene's germline CDR1 is LNHDA and CDR2 SQIVND (reference sequence). CDR3 size: 16 residues. The V end lost 5 bases, the J end lost 0 bases, and 11 bases lay between the germline ends. The DNA of the CDR3 is TGTGCCAGTAGTGGGCACCCCGGCTCTGGGGCCAACGTCCTGACTTTC. This translates into CASSGHPGSGANVLTF. Together with reference TRBV19 and TRBJ2-6, the CDR3 gives the full variable domain: DGGITQSPKYLFRKEGQNVTLSCEQNLNHDAMYWYRQDPGQGLRLIYYSQIVNDFQKGDIAEGYSVSREKKESFPLTVTSAQKNPTAFYLCASSGHPGSGANVLTFGAGSRLTVL.

This sequence joins TRBV27 and TRBJ2-1; TRBD1 matches 9 bases. The trim removed 4 bases at V and 5 bases at J, leaving 6 bases unmatched. The CDR3 length is 15 residues. Germline V CDR1 and CDR2: MNHEY, SMNVEV (reference sequence). Written as DNA, the CDR3 is TGTGCCAGCAGTTCCCGGGACAGGGACCACAATGAGCAGTTCTTC. Residues: CASSSRDRDHNEQFF.

This clone was seen just once. CDR3 in amino acids: CASSPGTSLRLHF. CDR3 nucleotides: TGTGCCAGCAGTCCCGGGACATCTTTAAGACTGCATTTT. The chain couples TRBV6-5 to TRBJ1-5; a weak D match, TRBD1 (6 bases). From germline, CDR1 is MNHEY and CDR2 SVGAGI. Trimming cost V 5 bases and J 15 bases, with 20 bases left between them. CDR3 length equals 13 residues.

The chain links TRBV30 to TRBJ1-1; D remains unclear. V was clipped by 0 bases and J by 1 base, with 6 bases between them. CDR3 size: 13 residues. Germline V gene sequence: CDR1 GTSNPN, CDR2 SVGIG (reference sequence). CDR3 sequence reads: CAWSVSWNTEAFF. The CDR3 DNA is TGTGCCTGGAGTGTTAGCTGGAACACTGAAGCTTTCTTT.

The V and J genes are TRBV19 and TRBJ1-2; D is perhaps TRBD1 (6 bases). The length of the CDR3 is 15 residues. Trimming shortened V by 4 bases and J by 1 base, and 13 bases separated the two germline ends. Per germline, CDR1 LNHDA and CDR2 SQIVND (reference sequence). CDR3 residues: CASSKGQPYNYGYTF. In nucleotides, the CDR3 is TGTGCCAGTAGTAAAGGACAGCCCTATAACTATGGCTACACCTTC.

The sample holds many counts of this clone. As DNA, the CDR3 is TGTGCCAGCAGTTTTATGGGGCACGAGCAGTACGTC. Its translation is CASSFMGHEQYV. The J gene is TRBJ2-7, the V gene TRBV6-2 or TRBV6-3; a weak D match, TRBD1 (5 bases). The V gene lost 4 bases and the J gene lost 5 bases, with 9 bases spanning the gap. This CDR3 is 12 amino acids long. Germline values: CDR1 MNHEY, CDR2 SVGEGT.

The chain employs TRBV7-3 and TRBJ2-3; D is uncertain. The V end was cut by 3 bases, the J end by 2 bases, with 9 bases between. Per germline, CDR1 SGHTA and CDR2 FQGTGA. The CDR3 is 14 residues long. CDR3 DNA sequence: TGTGCCAGCAGCTTTAGCCCCTCCACAGATACGCAGTATTTT. Residues: CASSFSPSTDTQYF. The full variable domain, in which reference TRBV7-3 and TRBJ2-3 provide the parts outside the CDR3, is GAGVSQTPSNKVTEKGKYVELRCDPISGHTALYWYRQSLGQGPEFLIYFQGTGAADDSGLPNDRFFAVRPEGSVSTLKIQRTERGDSAVYLCASSFSPSTDTQYFGPGTRLTVL.

CDR3 amino acids: CASSQVRDYNQPQHF. As DNA, the CDR3 is TGCGCCAGCAGCCAAGTCCGGGACTATAATCAGCCCCAGCATTTT. The chain is built from TRBV4-1 and TRBJ1-5, with D possibly TRBD1 on 5 matching bases. Deletions cut 1 base from V and 4 bases from J, with 11 bases between. The CDR3 extends over 15 amino acids. Per germline, CDR1 MGHRA and CDR2 YSYEKL.

The chain combines TRBV7-7 with TRBJ2-2, with 11 positions matching TRBD2. V trimming: 6 bases; J trimming: 6 bases; junction bases outside the gene matches: 9. Germline V gives CDR1 SSHAT, CDR2 FNYEAQ (reference sequence). This CDR3 is built from 16 residues. The CDR3 protein is CASRSVNSGRAGELFF. The CDR3 DNA is TGTGCCAGCAGATCCGTCAATAGCGGGAGGGCCGGGGAGCTGTTTTTT.

In DNA form, the CDR3 reads TGCGCCAGCAGCCAAGCCCCCTTTGCGGGAGTAGGAGATACGCAGTATTTT. As protein: CASSQAPFAGVGDTQYF. The chain couples TRBV4-1 to TRBJ2-3, with 7 nucleotides matching TRBD2. Trimming took 1 base from V and 5 from J; bases not matched to a gene: 12. CDR1 is MGHRA, CDR2 YSYEKL, per germline. The CDR3 covers 17 residues.

J is TRBJ2-2 and V is TRBV7-3, with 10 bases aligning to TRBD2. The CDR3 extends over 17 amino acids. V shed 2 bases and J 4 bases; nucleotides not matched to a gene: 7. CDR1 is SGHTA and CDR2 is FQGTGA in the germline V gene. In DNA, the CDR3 is TGTGCCAGCAGCTTAGATCCGCTAGCGGGAGTCACCGGGGAGCTGTTTTTT. Amino acid sequence: CASSLDPLAGVTGELFF. Looking up the rest from reference TRBV7-3 and TRBJ2-2 gives the full variable domain: GAGVSQTPSNKVTEKGKYVELRCDPISGHTALYWYRQSLGQGPEFLIYFQGTGAADDSGLPNDRFFAVRPEGSVSTLKIQRTERGDSAVYLCASSLDPLAGVTGELFFGEGSRLTVL.

This chain links TRBV15 with TRBJ2-7, with 7 bases that match TRBD2. CDR1 and CDR2 (germline): LNHNV, YYDKDF (reference sequence). With V trimmed by 3 bases and J by 3 bases, 5 bases remained unmatched. This CDR3 comprises 14 residues. Here the CDR3 DNA reads TGTGCCACCAGCAGGGGGGGGTTCGGCTACGAGCAGTACTTC. Amino acids: CATSRGGFGYEQYF.

This clone was detected a few times. The rearrangement uses TRBV18 and TRBJ2-3; 9 bases map to TRBD2. This CDR3 comprises 16 residues. Per germline, CDR1 KGHSH and CDR2 LQKENI. V was pared by 2 bases and J by 3 bases, with 6 bases of the junction left unmatched. In nucleotides, the CDR3 is TGTGCCAGCTCACCATCGGCTAGCGGGATTACAGATACGCAGTATTTT. This encodes CASSPSASGITDTQYF. The whole variable domain, filled in from reference TRBV18 and TRBJ2-3, reads NAGVMQNPRHLVRRRGQEARLRCSPMKGHSHVYWYRQLPEEGLKFMVYLQKENIIDESGMPKERFSAEFPKEGPSILRIQQVVRGDSAAYFCASSPSASGITDTQYFGPGTRLTVL.

The CDR3: CASSYRGAEGYTF. The DNA of the CDR3 is TGTGCCAGCAGCTACAGGGGCGCGGAGGGCTACACCTTC. This sequence joins TRBV11-2 and TRBJ1-2; 7 bases align to TRBD1. The CDR3 has 13 residues. With 4 bases clipped from V and 8 bases from J, the junction kept 7 bases outside the gene matches. CDR1 SGHAT and CDR2 FQNNGV come from the germline V gene.

This clone was found many times. CDR3 amino acids: CASSTGQAHTGELFF. CDR3 nucleotides: TGTGCCAGCAGCACCGGACAGGCTCACACCGGGGAGCTGTTTTTT. This sequence joins TRBV5-4 and TRBJ2-2; TRBD1 matches at 7 bases. Looked up from germline, CDR1 is SGHNT and CDR2 is YYREEE (reference sequence). J was trimmed by 3 bases and V by 4 bases; bases with no gene match: 6. CDR3 size: 15 residues.

The J gene is TRBJ2-1, the V gene TRBV5-4, with unresolved D. V was pared by 1 base and J by 6 bases, with 11 bases between. The germline V gene encodes CDR1 SGHNT and CDR2 YYREEE (reference sequence). The length of the CDR3 is 14 residues. CDR3 bases: TGTGCCAGCAGCTTGAAGCTAGTTGGCAATGAGCAGTTCTTC. Translated: CASSLKLVGNEQFF.

This rearrangement joins TRBV19 to TRBJ1-1; D gene uncertain. Per the germline V gene, CDR1 is LNHDA and CDR2 is SQIVND (reference sequence). V lost 6 bases and J 2 bases, leaving 13 bases between the germline ends. This CDR3 region has 14 residues. CDR3 bases: TGTGCCAGTAGAACGAGAGGGATTAACACTGAAGCTTTCTTT. Translated: CASRTRGINTEAFF. The full variable domain, with the rest looked up from reference TRBV19 and TRBJ1-1, is DGGITQSPKYLFRKEGQNVTLSCEQNLNHDAMYWYRQDPGQGLRLIYYSQIVNDFQKGDIAEGYSVSREKKESFPLTVTSAQKNPTAFYLCASRTRGINTEAFFGQGTRLTVV.

This clone was seen only once. The chain employs TRBV5-1 and TRBJ2-7; D is undetermined. V lost 0 bases to trimming and J lost 7 bases, with 14 bases between them. The CDR3 totals 14 residues. The germline CDR1 and CDR2 sequences are SGHRS and YFSETQ. CDR3 in amino acids: CASSLGPKPREQYV. CDR3 in DNA: TGCGCCAGCAGCTTGGGGCCCAAACCTAGAGAGCAGTACGTC.